This record concerns one T cell receptor (beta chain) sequence. The sample originates from a study of blood T cell repertoires in COVID-19. Background on the study: Samples of COVID-19 (acute and convalescent) were obtained from the United States, Italy and Spain.

TCRdb's copy holds only in-frame clones and misses some; the assay was immunoSEQ multiplex PCR. The sample lists about 260,000 clones; over 75% were seen once. Trimming shortened V by 5 bases and J by 3 bases, and 14 bases separated the two germline ends. The germline V gene has CDR1 MNHEY and CDR2 SVGEGT. The CDR3 spans 14 residues. Sequences were obtained from peripheral blood. The chain uses TRBV6-2 or TRBV6-3 and TRBJ2-7; D is possibly TRBD1 (5 bases). The receptor was derived from an older woman with COVID-19, enrolled during active disease. The CDR3 DNA reads TGTGCCAGCAGTACACGACAGATCTACTACGAGCAGTACTTC. This sequence encodes CASSTRQIYYEQYF.